The rows below give T cell receptor beta chains drawn from one sample of a study of blood T cell repertoires in COVID-19. TCRdb's table, derived via immunoSEQ multiplex PCR, lists solely in-frame clones and lacks some. Among 200,000 to 250,000 clones listed, around 88% were seen once. Sequences were obtained from peripheral blood. The receptors were sampled from an elderly woman with COVID-19, enrolled during active disease. The CDR3 runs from the conserved cysteine through the conserved F or W. A D gene is named only where the DNA matches it firmly.

J gene | D gene | V gene | CDR3 DNA | CDR3 protein
TRBJ2-3 | . | TRBV24-1 | TGTGCCACCAGTGGAACGCGTGGCACAGATACGCAGTATTTT | CATSGTRGTDTQYF
TRBJ1-2 | TRBD1 | TRBV10-3 | TGTGCCATCAGTGAGTCGGACAGGACCTTCTTGGGCTACACCTTC | CAISESDRTFLGYTF
TRBJ1-2 | . | TRBV27 | TGTGCCAGCAGTTCGAAACAGGGATTTGGCTACACCTTC | CASSSKQGFGYTF
TRBJ1-1 | TRBD1 | TRBV6-2/TRBV6-3 | TGTGCCAGCAGTTACTCAGGGGGCGGTACTGAAGCTTTCTTT | CASSYSGGGTEAFF
TRBJ2-7 | TRBD1 | TRBV7-2 | TGTGCCAGCAGCTTAGGTTCGACAGGGCTCTCCTACGAGCAGTACTTC | CASSLGSTGLSYEQYF
TRBJ1-5 | TRBD1 | TRBV4-2 | TGTGCCAGCAGCCAAGATCCCCCGGGACAGGGTTGGGGCAATCAGCCCCAGCATTTT | CASSQDPPGQGWGNQPQHF
TRBJ1-5 | . | TRBV5-8 | TGTGCCAGCAGCTCCGGACAGTACAATCAGCCCCAGCATTTT | CASSSGQYNQPQHF
TRBJ1-5 | TRBD1 | TRBV6-5 | TGTGCCAGCAGACAGGGGAGTTACAGCAATCAGCCCCAGCATTTT | CASRQGSYSNQPQHF
TRBJ2-3 | . | TRBV28 | TGTGCCAGCAGTCGGGGGATTGGCACAGATACGCAGTATTTT | CASSRGIGTDTQYF
TRBJ1-1 | TRBD1 | TRBV7-8 | TGTGCCAGCAGCTTCTCCGGGACAGGGACTGAAGCTTTCTTT | CASSFSGTGTEAFF
TRBJ1-3 | TRBD1 | TRBV5-1 | TGCGCCAGCAGCCCGGGACAGGGAACCTCTGGAAACACCATATATTTT | CASSPGQGTSGNTIYF
TRBJ2-5 | . | TRBV6-6 | TGTGCCAGCAGTTACCCAGGAGGGGAGACCCAGTACTTC | CASSYPGGETQYF
TRBJ2-3 | . | TRBV5-1 | TGCGCCAGCAGCTTAGGAACGACGGGAGATACGCAGTATTTT | CASSLGTTGDTQYF
TRBJ2-3 | TRBD2 | TRBV5-1 | TGCGCCACCAAGCCCACCCCGAGCGGGGGGGCGCAAGATACGCAGTATTTT | CATKPTPSGGAQDTQYF
TRBJ1-6 | . | TRBV7-2 | TGTGCCAGCAGCTTCACAGCCGATTCACCCCTCCACTTT | CASSFTADSPLHF
TRBJ2-7 | . | TRBV30 | TGTGCCTGGAGTCCCCACAGGGACGAGCAGTACTTC | CAWSPHRDEQYF
TRBJ1-2 | . | TRBV3-1/TRBV3-2 | TGTGCCAGCAGCCTAGACAGAAACTATGGCTACACCTTC | CASSLDRNYGYTF